This T cell receptor (beta chain) was identified in a study of blood T cell repertoires in COVID-19. Clones were read by immunoSEQ multiplex PCR, and TCRdb kept only the in-frame ones, dropping some. The sample lists about 130,000 clones, roughly 69% occurring once. Germline CDR1 and CDR2: MNHNS and SASEGT. The CDR3 totals 11 residues. V was trimmed by 1 base and J by 5 bases, leaving 3 bases between them. The clonotype was recovered from a woman between 65 and 79 years old with acute or convalescent COVID-19. Sample: peripheral blood. This chain connects TRBV6-1 to TRBJ2-7, with D unclear. This chain's CDR3 is CASSEGDEQYF. CDR3 DNA: TGTGCCAGCAGTGAAGGCGACGAGCAGTACTTC.